This TCR beta chain derives from a study of blood T cell repertoires in COVID-19. Study background: The United States, Italy and Spain supplied acute and convalescent COVID-19 samples. T cells, B-cell-depleted T cells, or PBMCs provided the cDNA or gDNA that served as material.

The CDR3 is 14 residues long. V shed 2 bases and J shed 4 bases, with 11 bases lying between them. Germline CDR1 SNHLY, CDR2 FYNNEI. As originally analysed: Amplifying reference gene primers gave estimates of nucleated cell counts. Clones were read by immunoSEQ multiplex PCR, and TCRdb kept only the in-frame ones, dropping some. The V and J calls and the clone size are those of that table, but D and trimming were determined from the DNA. The sample has 200,000 to 250,000 clones, 84% seen once. The chain uses TRBV2 and TRBJ1-1; D perhaps matches TRBD1 (6 bases). Sequencing input: peripheral blood. This clonotype was sampled from a woman in her sixties or seventies who had recovered from COVID-19. CDR3 sequence (DNA): TGTGCCAGCAGTGAACTTTTGGGGGCCACTGAAGCTTTCTTT. Protein product: CASSELLGATEAFF.